The clone carrying this TCR beta chain was seen many times. The sample belongs to a study of early T cells in non-severe SARS-CoV-2 infection. Researchers tagged individual cDNA molecules with unique molecular identifiers. TCRdb analysed the 5' RACE reads with MiXCR anew, one entry per CDR3 protein. Of around 49,000 distinct CDR3 sequences detected, around a tenth appear once; the ten largest clones hold about a fifth. The CDR3 contains 15 residues. With 5 bases clipped from V and 3 bases from J, the junction kept 9 bases outside the gene matches. Germline CDR1 and CDR2: SGHTA and FQGTGA. The rearrangement joins TRBV7-3 to TRBJ2-7, with 8 bases lining up with TRBD1. Specimen: whole blood. This sequence was found in an adult who was a healthcare worker with PCR-confirmed SARS-CoV-2 infection or an uninfected control (not recorded which). The CDR3 DNA follows: TGTGCCAGCAGCCCCGTGGGGGGACAGGACTACGAGCAGTACTTC. Its protein product is CASSPVGGQDYEQYF.